The clone carrying this T cell receptor beta chain was seen more than once but under ten times. Its antigen is as yet unknown. Prior autoimmune disease or systemic immunosuppression barred patients. The germline V and J ends were trimmed by 6 bases and 2 bases, with 10 bases remaining between them. The germline gives CDR1 SGHVS, CDR2 FNYEAQ. This CDR3 is 13 amino acids long. This sample was taken from a study of OX40 agonist ivuxolimab in advanced cancers. Study information: Ivuxolimab, which is an agonistic anti-OX40 (CD134) antibody, was administered to the patients. Enrollees could have had prior anti-PD-1, anti-PD-L1 or anti-CTLA-4 therapy, which 35% to 40% had received. Study-level points and caveats: Certain nonresponding patients likewise had low normalized T-cell clonal expansion.

The assay was immunoSEQ multiplex PCR, and TCRdb's table has in-frame clones only and misses some. This table holds 71,000 or so clones, 65% to 85% found once. Sequenced here: CD4+ or CD8+ T cells sorted from blood, sampled in a trial of the OX40 agonist ivuxolimab. The origin of this receptor is an adult with an advanced solid tumor such as melanoma, head and neck, liver or kidney cancer. The rearrangement uses TRBV7-6 and TRBJ2-5, with D unresolved. CDR3 bases: TGTGCCAGCAGTCGTACCGTGCAAGAGACCCAGTACTTC. It yields the protein CASSRTVQETQYF.